This is a list of T cell receptor beta chains from one sample in a study of blood T cell repertoires in COVID-19. The assay was immunoSEQ multiplex PCR, and TCRdb's table has in-frame clones only and misses some. The sample comprises 230,000 or so clones, 88% of which are singletons, and just over 2.5% rests with the top ten. Sequenced sample: PBMCs or T cells enriched from blood (not recorded which). The receptor set was obtained from a young woman who had recovered from COVID-19. Each CDR3 is given with its conserved first and last residue. A D gene is named only where the DNA matches it firmly. Not all rows give a size; the values are once, few, many and, for expanded clones, a class.

v_call,d_call,j_call,clone_size,cdr3_aa,cdr3_nt
TRBV2,.,TRBJ2-1,.,CASSGSGYNEQFF,TGTGCCAGCAGTGGATCGGGATACAATGAGCAGTTCTTC
TRBV4-1,TRBD1,TRBJ1-6,.,CASSPGQGAYSPLHF,TGCGCCAGCAGCCCGGGACAGGGGGCATATTCACCCCTCCACTTT
TRBV19,TRBD1,TRBJ2-7,.,CASSSSGQGAYEQYF,TGTGCCAGTAGCTCCTCGGGACAGGGGGCCTACGAGCAGTACTTC
TRBV15,.,TRBJ1-5,.,CATSRDPDQPQHF,TGTGCCACCAGCAGAGATCCTGATCAGCCCCAGCATTTT
TRBV15,.,TRBJ2-2,.,CATSRYSPISNTGELFF,TGTGCCACCAGCAGGTACTCGCCCATCTCGAACACCGGGGAGCTGTTTTTT
TRBV7-2,TRBD1,TRBJ1-1,.,CASSPRTGFGTEAFF,TGTGCCAGCAGCCCCAGGACAGGGTTTGGCACTGAAGCTTTCTTT
TRBV5-1,TRBD1,TRBJ1-4,.,CASSPVNRGEGEKLFF,TGCGCCAGCAGCCCCGTGAACAGGGGAGAGGGTGAAAAACTGTTTTTT
TRBV18,TRBD1,TRBJ2-3,.,CASSPSRGQPDTQYF,TGTGCCAGCTCACCAAGCAGGGGGCAGCCAGATACGCAGTATTTT
TRBV6-5,.,TRBJ2-7,.,CASSYSRASYEQYF,TGTGCCAGCAGTTACTCGAGGGCCTCCTACGAGCAGTACTTC
TRBV5-1,.,TRBJ2-7,once,CASSLYFSYEQYF,TGCGCCAGCAGCCTGTATTTCTCCTACGAGCAGTACTTC
TRBV7-3,TRBD2,TRBJ2-2,.,CASSSAGGGTGELFF,TGTGCCAGCAGCTCCGCGGGGGGCGGGACCGGGGAGCTGTTTTTT
TRBV6-6,.,TRBJ2-3,few,CASSHRRTGTSSPGYGRDTQYF,TGTGCCAGCAGTCACCGAAGGACCGGGACTTCTTCGCCTGGTTACGGGCGGGATACGCAGTATTTT
TRBV4-1,.,TRBJ2-5,.,CASSQGQRILETQYF,TGCGCCAGCAGCCAAGGTCAGAGGATACTGGAGACCCAGTACTTC
TRBV7-3,TRBD2,TRBJ2-5,.,CASSLAGGTLETQYF,TGTGCCAGCAGCTTAGCGGGGGGGACGCTAGAGACCCAGTACTTC
TRBV6-1,.,TRBJ1-2,.,CASSEAAGQYGYTF,TGTGCCAGCAGTGAAGCGGCTGGACAGTATGGCTACACCTTC
TRBV5-4,.,TRBJ1-4,.,CASSPGGSYRDEKLFF,TGTGCCAGCAGTCCGGGGGGTAGTTATCGGGATGAAAAACTGTTTTTT
TRBV19,TRBD1,TRBJ1-6,once,CASSLGQGNSPLHF,TGTGCCAGTAGCCTAGGACAGGGGAATTCACCCCTCCACTTT
TRBV6-5,.,TRBJ1-1,.,CASSPLAGRSEAFF,TGTGCCAGCAGCCCCCTGGCAGGGCGCTCTGAAGCTTTCTTT
TRBV2,.,TRBJ2-5,.,CASSPPGWYQETQYF,TGTGCCAGCAGTCCCCCCGGGTGGTACCAAGAGACCCAGTACTTC
TRBV5-3,.,TRBJ1-2,.,CARSSRQAGYTF,TGTGCCAGAAGTTCCCGACAGGCGGGCTACACCTTC
TRBV7-8,.,TRBJ1-5,.,CASTPSGVEQPQHF,TGTGCCAGCACCCCCAGCGGGGTAGAACAGCCCCAGCATTTT
TRBV6-5,TRBD1,TRBJ1-2,.,CASSYSDRGVGYTF,TGTGCCAGCAGTTACTCGGACAGGGGGGTAGGCTACACCTTC
TRBV5-1,TRBD2,TRBJ2-4,.,CASSLEASGGPLPKNIQYF,TGCGCCAGCAGCTTGGAGGCTAGCGGGGGGCCCCTTCCCAAAAACATTCAGTACTTC
TRBV6-5,.,TRBJ1-2,.,CASGAGVNYGYTF,TGTGCCAGCGGGGCAGGGGTCAACTATGGCTACACCTTC
TRBV29-1,TRBD1,TRBJ2-1,.,CSVDTQGAHNEQFF,TGCAGCGTTGATACTCAGGGGGCCCACAATGAGCAGTTCTTC
TRBV19,.,TRBJ1-1,.,CASSIVISRDMNTEAFF,TGTGCCAGTAGTATAGTGATTTCGAGGGATATGAACACTGAAGCTTTCTTT
TRBV15,.,TRBJ1-2,.,CATSTDSYGYTF,TGTGCCACCAGCACCGACTCCTATGGCTACACCTTC
TRBV10-3,TRBD2,TRBJ2-3,.,CAIRGGREAPTDTQYF,TGTGCCATCCGGGGGGGAAGGGAGGCCCCCACAGATACGCAGTATTTT
TRBV5-4,.,TRBJ1-2,.,CASSLAGQSGYTF,TGTGCCAGCAGCTTGGCCGGACAGAGTGGCTACACCTTC
TRBV7-9,.,TRBJ2-3,.,CASSLWRGPHIGTQYF,TGTGCCAGCAGTCTCTGGCGGGGGCCACACATCGGTACGCAGTATTTT
TRBV5-1,TRBD2,TRBJ2-1,.,CASTRTSGGAMSNEQFF,TGCGCCAGCACCCGGACTAGCGGGGGGGCCATGAGCAATGAGCAGTTCTTC
TRBV6-5,.,TRBJ1-2,.,CASRPNSYYGYTF,TGTGCCAGCAGGCCAAACAGTTACTATGGCTACACCTTC
TRBV6-5,.,TRBJ2-3,.,CASSYYYADTQYF,TGTGCCAGCAGTTACTACTACGCAGATACGCAGTATTTT
TRBV9,.,TRBJ2-1,.,CASSVSLVAYNEQFF,TGTGCCAGCAGCGTAAGCCTAGTTGCCTACAATGAGCAGTTCTTC
TRBV7-2,.,TRBJ1-2,.,CASSYRPKLGGSFVGYTF,TGTGCCAGCAGCTATCGCCCCAAGCTAGGTGGTTCGTTTGTCGGCTACACCTTC
TRBV24-1,TRBD1,TRBJ1-5,.,CATSDGRTGGEQPQHF,TGTGCCACCAGTGATGGTCGGACAGGGGGCGAGCAGCCCCAGCATTTT
TRBV5-6,TRBD2,TRBJ2-1,.,CASSLPGRLAGYYNEQFF,TGTGCCAGCAGCTTGCCGGGGCGACTAGCGGGATACTACAATGAGCAGTTCTTC
TRBV2,TRBD1,TRBJ1-5,.,CASIRDRGKNQPQHF,TGTGCCAGCATCCGGGACAGGGGGAAGAATCAGCCCCAGCATTTT
TRBV5-1,TRBD1,TRBJ2-7,.,CASSHRDRGDEQYF,TGCGCCAGCAGCCATCGGGACAGGGGGGACGAGCAGTACTTC
TRBV19,TRBD1,TRBJ1-2,once,CASSSRGQVLYGYTF,TGTGCCAGTAGTAGTAGGGGACAGGTCCTCTATGGCTACACCTTC
TRBV14,TRBD1,TRBJ1-2,.,CASSPQTGNYGYTF,TGTGCCAGCAGCCCCCAGACAGGGAACTATGGCTACACCTTC
TRBV6-2/TRBV6-3,TRBD2,TRBJ2-5,.,CASSPSGGTQETQYF,TGTGCCAGCAGCCCTAGCGGGGGGACCCAAGAGACCCAGTACTTC
TRBV5-1,.,TRBJ2-7,many,CASSLQGYEQYF,TGCGCCAGCAGCCTGCAGGGTTACGAGCAGTACTTC
TRBV7-3,.,TRBJ2-5,.,CASSQRLEYQETQYF,TGTGCCAGCAGCCAAAGGCTAGAGTACCAAGAGACCCAGTACTTC
TRBV3-1/TRBV3-2,.,TRBJ1-2,.,CASSDTFGGNGYTF,TGTGCCAGCAGCGACACTTTCGGGGGAAATGGCTACACCTTC
TRBV5-5,TRBD1,TRBJ1-1,.,CASSLVQGPEAFF,TGTGCCAGCAGCTTGGTACAGGGGCCCGAAGCTTTCTTT
TRBV9,TRBD2,TRBJ2-2,.,CASSVAREGANTGELFF,TGTGCCAGCAGCGTAGCCCGGGAGGGGGCGAACACCGGGGAGCTGTTTTTT